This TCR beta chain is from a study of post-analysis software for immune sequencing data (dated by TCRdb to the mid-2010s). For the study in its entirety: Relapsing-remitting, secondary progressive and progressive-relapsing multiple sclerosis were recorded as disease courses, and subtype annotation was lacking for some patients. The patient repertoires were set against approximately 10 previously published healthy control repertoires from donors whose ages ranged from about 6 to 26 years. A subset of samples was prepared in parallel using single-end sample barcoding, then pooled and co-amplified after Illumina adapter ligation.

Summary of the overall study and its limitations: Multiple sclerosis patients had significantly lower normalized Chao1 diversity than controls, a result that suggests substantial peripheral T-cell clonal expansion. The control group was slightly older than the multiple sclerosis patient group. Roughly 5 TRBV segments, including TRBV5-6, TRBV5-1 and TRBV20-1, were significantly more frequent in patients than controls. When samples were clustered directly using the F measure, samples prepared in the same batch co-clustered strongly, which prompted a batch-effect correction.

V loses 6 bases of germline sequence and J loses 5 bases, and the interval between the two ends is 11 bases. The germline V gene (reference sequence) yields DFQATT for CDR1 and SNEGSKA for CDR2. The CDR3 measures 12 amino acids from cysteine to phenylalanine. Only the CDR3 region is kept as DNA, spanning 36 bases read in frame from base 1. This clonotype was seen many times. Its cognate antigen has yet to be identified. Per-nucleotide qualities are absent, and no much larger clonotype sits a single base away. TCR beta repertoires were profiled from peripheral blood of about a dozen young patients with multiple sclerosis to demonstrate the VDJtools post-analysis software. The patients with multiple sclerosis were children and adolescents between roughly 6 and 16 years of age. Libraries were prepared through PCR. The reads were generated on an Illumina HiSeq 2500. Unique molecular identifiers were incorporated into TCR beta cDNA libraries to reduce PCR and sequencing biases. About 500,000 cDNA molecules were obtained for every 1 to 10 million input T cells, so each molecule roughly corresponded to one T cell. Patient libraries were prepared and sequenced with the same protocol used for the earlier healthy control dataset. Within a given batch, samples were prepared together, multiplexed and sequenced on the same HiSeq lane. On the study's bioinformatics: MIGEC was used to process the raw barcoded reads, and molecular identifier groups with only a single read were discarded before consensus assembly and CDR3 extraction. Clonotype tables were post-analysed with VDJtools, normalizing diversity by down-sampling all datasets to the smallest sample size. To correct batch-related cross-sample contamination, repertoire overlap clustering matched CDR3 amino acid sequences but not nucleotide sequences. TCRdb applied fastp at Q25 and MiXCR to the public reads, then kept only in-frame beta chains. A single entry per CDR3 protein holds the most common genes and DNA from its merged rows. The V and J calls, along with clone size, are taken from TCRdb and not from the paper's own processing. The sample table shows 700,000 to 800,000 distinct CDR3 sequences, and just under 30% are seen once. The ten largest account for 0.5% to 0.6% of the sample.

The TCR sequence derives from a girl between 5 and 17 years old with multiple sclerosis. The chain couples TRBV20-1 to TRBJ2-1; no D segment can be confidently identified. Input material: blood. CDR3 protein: CSATYRDNEQFF. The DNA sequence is TGCAGTGCCACCTACCGGGACAATGAGCAGTTCTTC.